This TCR beta chain is from a study of control samples from healthy donors and cancer patients. In its sample, this clone was seen once. Sequencing used immunoSEQ multiplex PCR; TCRdb keeps in-frame clones, though not all of them. The sample lists 170,000 or so clones; approximately 94% were seen once. The CDR3 consists of 13 residues. Per germline, CDR1 ENHRY and CDR2 SYGVKD. V trimming: 4 bases; J trimming: 6 bases; junction bases outside the gene matches: 3. Specimen: blood. The chain carries TRBV10-3 and TRBJ1-2, with 9 bases that match TRBD1. This TCR derives from a woman between 35 and 50 years old in good health. The CDR3 DNA reads TGTGCCATCAGTGCAGGACAGGGGAATGGCTACACCTTC. Protein product: CAISAGQGNGYTF.